The entry below describes one T cell receptor beta chain. V lost 2 bases to trimming and J lost 10 bases; unmatched junction nucleotides: 5. Germline values: CDR1 SEHNR, CDR2 FQNEAQ (reference sequence). This CDR3 region has 13 residues. The data were obtained in a study of long-term antiretroviral therapy in people with HIV. Runs used v3.0 of the immunoSEQ assay and were done at survey level. TCRdb's table, derived via immunoSEQ multiplex PCR, lists solely in-frame clones and lacks some. The sample has some 13,000 clones, roughly 80% seen once; the top ten hold roughly 14%. This specimen consisted of unsorted PBMCs, obtained 3.2 years before starting antiretroviral therapy. The sequence was collected from a man aged 35-49 years with HIV. The J gene is TRBJ2-1, the V gene TRBV7-9; 7 nucleotides line up with TRBD2. CDR3 sequence: CASSLKPAGEQFF. The CDR3 nucleotides read TGTGCCAGCAGCTTAAAGCCAGCGGGGGAGCAGTTCTTC.